The entry below describes one T cell receptor (beta chain). What it recognizes is unknown. This sample stems from a study of cytomegalovirus exposure and HLA in healthy donors. Findings of the study overall: There were some public TCRs occurring in many donors, but most TCR sequences were rare. Cytomegalovirus association was assigned to around 150 TCR beta chains.

V dropped 4 bases and J dropped 0 bases, with 7 bases sitting between them. Germline V gives CDR1 SGHAT, CDR2 FQNNGV. This CDR3 comprises 13 residues. Assay used: immunoSEQ multiplex PCR; TCRdb lists only in-frame clones, some missing. The data contain approximately 130,000 clones, 70% to 90% of them singletons. Separation from the approximately 710-subject first cohort characterized the roughly 110-subject validation cohort, to which the donors belonged. This clonotype was obtained from a woman aged 25 to 39 in good health and CMV-seronegative. The chain links TRBV11-2 to TRBJ2-7, with D unclear. The sample comprised PBMCs. The CDR3 region has the DNA TGTGCCAGCAGCTCTCGCAGCTCCTACGAGCAGTACTTC. As protein: CASSSRSSYEQYF.